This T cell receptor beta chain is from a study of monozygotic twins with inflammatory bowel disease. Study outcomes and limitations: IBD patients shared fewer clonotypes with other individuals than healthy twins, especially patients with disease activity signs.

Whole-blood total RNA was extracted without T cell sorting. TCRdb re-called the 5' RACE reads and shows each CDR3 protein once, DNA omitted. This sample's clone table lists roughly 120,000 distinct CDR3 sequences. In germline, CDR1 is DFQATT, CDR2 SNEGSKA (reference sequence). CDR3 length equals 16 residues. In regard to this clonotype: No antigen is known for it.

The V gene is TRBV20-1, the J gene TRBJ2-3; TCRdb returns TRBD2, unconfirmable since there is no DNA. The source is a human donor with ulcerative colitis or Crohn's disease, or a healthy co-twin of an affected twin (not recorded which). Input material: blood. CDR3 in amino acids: CSARDWEGTSTDTQYF.